This T cell receptor (beta chain) was sequenced during a study of blood T cell repertoires in COVID-19. The overall study: Sites in the United States, Italy and Spain provided acute and convalescent COVID-19 samples. PBMCs, B-cell-depleted T cells, or T cells were the source of the cDNA or gDNA that made up the material.

The ends were cut back, 0 bases at V and 4 bases at J, with 11 bases in the middle. There are 15 residues in the CDR3. Germline lookup yields CDR1 MGHRA and CDR2 YSYEKL. As handled by the study authors: Reference gene primer amplification in the assay estimated nucleated cell counts. Data came from immunoSEQ multiplex PCR; TCRdb stores just in-frame clones and leaves some out. D and trimming come from the DNA, and the V and J calls and clone size come from that table. The table includes 200,000 to 250,000 clones, around 87% detected once. The sequenced material came from peripheral blood. The gene calls are TRBV4-1 and TRBJ2-3; the D is unclear. This TCR was recovered from a woman between 25 and 40 years old who had recovered from COVID-19. The CDR3 loop is CASSQELMGSDTQYF. As DNA, the CDR3 is TGCGCCAGCAGCCAAGAACTTATGGGCTCAGATACGCAGTATTTT.